This entry lists 9 T cell receptor beta chains sequenced from one sample in a study of beta chain features in type 1 diabetes. Study results and limitations: The study found moderately but significantly shorter TCRB CDR3s in all four CD4+ subsets of Type 1 diabetes patients.

These receptors have no known antigen. Investigators reverse transcribed all isolated RNA, so they sequenced expressed TCRB transcripts. Data came from immunoSEQ multiplex PCR; TCRdb stores just in-frame clones and leaves some out. The sample carries 600,000 to 700,000 clones, around 12% recorded once. The specimen was naive CD4+ T cells from blood. The receptors were gathered from a man aged 30 to 39 with type 1 diabetes.

J is TRBJ2-7 and V is TRBV6-6; D is perhaps TRBD1 (6 bases). Germline V gene data show CDR1 as MNHNY and CDR2 as SVGAGI (reference sequence). The V and J ends lost 5 bases and 6 bases respectively, with 14 bases between them. This CDR3 spans 13 amino acids. The CDR3 sequence is CASSPTGGSEQYF. The CDR3 DNA follows: TGTGCCAGCAGTCCGACAGGCGGATCCGAGCAGTACTTC.

The V and J genes are TRBV18 and TRBJ1-1, with D unclear. There are 16 residues in the CDR3. V lost 0 bases and J lost 0, with 11 bases in between. In germline, CDR1 is KGHSH, CDR2 LQKENI. CDR3 loop: CASSPPWSALNTEAFF. Written as DNA, the CDR3 is TGTGCCAGCTCACCACCGTGGTCCGCGCTGAACACTGAAGCTTTCTTT.

V is TRBV7-2 and J is TRBJ1-2, with 9 bases that match TRBD1. The CDR3 consists of 16 residues. V trimming: 2 bases; J trimming: 4 bases; junction bases outside the gene matches: 8. The germline V gene encodes CDR1 SGHTA and CDR2 FQGNSA. The CDR3 coding sequence is TGTGCCAGCAGCTTAAGGGACAGGGTTAGGAGCTATGGCTACACCTTC. The encoded protein is CASSLRDRVRSYGYTF.

The CDR3 DNA is TGTGCCAGCAGCTTAGCTCCAGGTTCAGGCAAAAACATTCAGTACTTC. Encoded protein: CASSLAPGSGKNIQYF. The J gene is TRBJ2-4, the V gene TRBV7-8; D not resolved. V was shortened by 0 bases and J by 3 bases, with 12 bases between the two germline ends. Germline CDR1 is SGHVS and CDR2 is FQNEAQ. This CDR3 is built from 16 residues. Full variable domain (remainder filled in from reference TRBV7-8 and TRBJ2-4): GAGVSQSPRYKVAKRGQDVALRCDPISGHVSLFWYQQALGQGPEFLTYFQNEAQLDKSGLPSDRFFAERPEGSVSTLKIQRTQQEDSAVYLCASSLAPGSGKNIQYFGAGTRLSVL.

V gene TRBV28 combines with J gene TRBJ2-3; 7 nucleotides match TRBD2. The ends lost 6 bases at V and 2 bases at J; junction bases unmatched: 20. The CDR3 sequence is 19 residues long. Germline V gives CDR1 MDHEN, CDR2 SYDVKM. In DNA, the CDR3 is TGTGCCAGCAGGACGTACTGGACTAGGGCGGGGAGTTCCACAGATACGCAGTATTTT. Its translation: CASRTYWTRAGSSTDTQYF.

Comment on this clone: Other DNA sequences in the sample encode the same CDR3. V is TRBV7-2 and J is TRBJ2-5; TRBD2 aligns across 7 bases. Germline V lookup: CDR1 SGHTA, CDR2 FQGNSA. The CDR3 loop spans 13 amino acids. V was clipped by 5 bases and J by 2 bases; unmatched bases: 2. The CDR3, as DNA: TGTGCCAGCAGCCTGGGACTACAAGAGACCCAGTACTTC. Its protein product is CASSLGLQETQYF.

The chain recombines TRBV5-1 with TRBJ2-3, with 7 bases lining up with TRBD2. The ends lost 0 bases at V and 6 bases at J; junction bases unmatched: 4. Looked up from germline, CDR1 is SGHRS and CDR2 is YFSETQ. This CDR3 contains 14 residues. In DNA form, the CDR3 reads TGCGCCAGCAGCTTGGGGCTAGCGGTCGATACGCAGTATTTT. Its protein product is CASSLGLAVDTQYF.

About this clone itself: Different DNA sequences within this sample yield the same CDR3. The chain employs TRBV10-2 and TRBJ1-2; a possible D gene is TRBD1 (6 bases). Trimming took 8 bases from V and 2 from J, leaving 12 bases between them. The CDR3 extends over 13 amino acids. Germline CDR1 and CDR2: WSHSY and SAAADI. The DNA for the CDR3 is TGCGCCAGCCGTCCCACAGGGAACTATGGCTACACCTTC. This translates into CASRPTGNYGYTF.

The chain joins TRBV9 to TRBJ2-3; weak D call: TRBD2 (6 bases). The CDR3 is 12 residues long. The germline gives CDR1 SGDLS, CDR2 YYNGEE. V lost 0 bases and J lost 10, with 9 bases in between. Here the CDR3 reads CASSVVEGPQYF. For the CDR3, the DNA is TGTGCCAGCAGCGTAGTGGAGGGACCGCAGTATTTT.